Below, 10 T cell receptor beta chains from the same sample are listed, as sequenced in a study of T cells in Graves' hyperthyroidism and ophthalmopathy. RNA transcripts gave rise to amplified TCR beta CDR3 regions. The HTBI set primed first-round TCR CDR3 RT-PCR. TCRdb re-derived calls from the multiplex PCR reads in MiXCR, one entry per CDR3 protein. This sample carries 300,000 to 450,000 distinct CDR3 sequences, roughly 14% of them seen once, and the ten largest clones take roughly 11%. Input material: blood. The receptors stem from a woman aged 60-70 years with Graves' hyperthyroidism.

This clonotype was observed many times. V and J are TRBV18 and TRBJ2-7; D tentatively fits TRBD1 or TRBD2 (5 bases each). The V end lost 6 bases, the J end lost 4 bases, and 16 bases lay between the germline ends. CDR3 size: 14 residues. Germline CDR1 KGHSH, CDR2 LQKENI. The CDR3 here is CASSLAGRRYEQYF. In DNA, the CDR3 is TGTGCCAGCTCCCTGGCAGGGAGAAGGTACGAGCAGTACTTC. The full variable domain, in which reference TRBV18 and TRBJ2-7 provide the parts outside the CDR3, is NAGVMQNPRHLVRRRGQEARLRCSPMKGHSHVYWYRQLPEEGLKFMVYLQKENIIDESGMPKERFSAEFPKEGPSILRIQQVVRGDSAAYFCASSLAGRRYEQYFGPGTRLTVT.

This clonotype came up many times. V and J are TRBV7-6 and TRBJ2-1; 7 bases are shared with TRBD2. Germline CDR1 SGHVS, CDR2 FNYEAQ. The ends lost 1 base at V and 6 bases at J; junction bases unmatched: 9. The CDR3 is made up of 16 amino acids. The CDR3 DNA is TGTGCCAGCAGCTTAGTACCCACTAGCGTAGGCAATGAGCAGTTCTTC. It yields the protein CASSLVPTSVGNEQFF.

A few counts support this clonotype. The chain combines TRBV5-1 with TRBJ2-1, with 10 nucleotides matching TRBD1. After removal of 4 bases from V and 0 bases from J, the junction contained 16 bases not matched to a gene. Germline values: CDR1 SGHRS, CDR2 YFSETQ. This CDR3 is 20 amino acids long. CDR3 sequence: CASSHDRDRGLGSSYNEQFF. The CDR3 DNA reads TGCGCCAGCAGCCACGACCGGGACAGGGGATTGGGTAGCTCCTACAATGAGCAGTTCTTC.

The rearrangement uses TRBV11-2 and TRBJ2-3; 9 nucleotides match TRBD2. The V gene end was trimmed by 5 bases and the J gene end by 5 bases; junction bases not matched to a gene: 11. The CDR3 totals 16 residues. The germline V gene has CDR1 SGHAT and CDR2 FQNNGV. Here the CDR3 DNA reads TGTGCCAGCAGCCAAGACCCGAGCGGGAGGTTAGATACGCAGTATTTT. Protein product: CASSQDPSGRLDTQYF.

This clonotype was recorded a few times. This may be a read error, as it is one base from a much larger clone. This sequence joins TRBV5-1 and TRBJ1-2, with 9 positions matching TRBD1. This CDR3 contains 13 residues. CDR1 and CDR2 from the germline V gene are SGHRS and YFSETQ. The CDR3 loop is CAGSLSGTGYYTF. Written as DNA, the CDR3 is TGCGCCGGCAGCTTGTCGGGGACAGGGTACTACACCTTC.

In this sample, this clonotype turned up many times. The chain employs TRBV5-1 and TRBJ1-1; tentative D call: TRBD1 (5 bases). This CDR3 contains 15 residues. Trimming cost V 5 bases and J 3 bases, with 17 bases left between them. CDR1 SGHRS and CDR2 YFSETQ come from the germline V gene. The CDR3 loop reads CASRGGSSVDTEAFF. CDR3 nucleotide sequence: TGCGCCAGCAGGGGGGGTTCGTCGGTGGACACTGAAGCTTTCTTT.

This clonotype was recorded many times. V and J are TRBV7-9 and TRBJ2-1; D might be TRBD1 (5 bases). V was pared by 5 bases and J by 4 bases, with 12 bases between. CDR1 is SEHNR and CDR2 is FQNEAQ in the germline V gene (reference sequence). The CDR3 is 14 residues long. The CDR3 spells CASSPMTVYNEQFF. Here the CDR3 DNA reads TGTGCCAGCAGCCCAATGACAGTATACAATGAGCAGTTCTTC. The complete variable domain, with remaining parts taken from reference TRBV7-9 and TRBJ2-1, reads DTGVSQNPRHKITKRGQNVTFRCDPISEHNRLYWYRQTLGQGPEFLTYFQNEAQLEKSRLLSDRFSAERPKGSFSTLEIQRTEQGDSAMYLCASSPMTVYNEQFFGPGTRLTVL.

The CDR3 DNA reads as TGTGCCAGCAGCTTGGGACCGGGACAGGGGACCGGCACTGAAGCTTTCTTT. The encoded protein is CASSLGPGQGTGTEAFF. This chain joins TRBV7-3 and TRBJ1-1; 10 bases align to TRBD1. V dropped 3 bases and J dropped 4; count of bases not matched to a gene: 11. Germline-derived CDR1 and CDR2 are SGHTA and FQGTGA. This CDR3 has 17 amino acids.

In its sample, this clonotype was seen a few times. It may be a read error: a sequence one base away is much more abundant. The rearrangement links TRBV12-3 or TRBV12-4 to TRBJ2-1; maybe TRBD2 (6 bases). This CDR3 spans 14 amino acids. Trimming stripped 8 bases from V and 6 bases from J, with 17 bases between. The CDR3 region is CASVGPAGPNEQFF. DNA for the CDR3: TGTGCCAGCGTCGGACCAGCGGGCCCCAATGAGCAGTTCTTC.

A note on this clonotype: This may stem from a read error, because a much larger clone lies one nucleotide away. The V gene is TRBV3-1, the J gene TRBJ2-7; possibly TRBD2 for D (6 bases). The V gene lost 1 base and the J gene lost 6 bases, with 10 bases spanning the gap. Germline values: CDR1 LGHDT, CDR2 YNNKEL (reference sequence). This CDR3 comprises 13 residues. The CDR3 protein is CASSQAVGGEQYF. Here the CDR3 DNA reads TGTGCCAGCAGCCAAGCGGTGGGGGGCGAGCAGTACTTC.